This T cell receptor (beta chain) was recorded in a study of OX40 agonist ivuxolimab in advanced cancers. Study details: One patient with hepatocellular carcinoma and two with cutaneous melanoma, three in all, had partial responses. Findings of the study overall: Clonal expansion in partial responders at 0.1-3.0 mg/kg ranked among the lowest. CD4+ and CD8+ T cells in blood underwent clonal expansion by week 6 at 0.1 to 3.0 mg/kg. Averaged across samples, CD8+ T cells carried more expanded clones than CD4+ did.

TCRdb keeps only in-frame clones here, not all; method: immunoSEQ multiplex PCR. The sample records some 79,000 clones, 92% being singletons. Worth noting for this clone: Its target is not known.

Trimming shortened V by 4 bases and J by 3 bases, and 13 bases separated the two germline ends. The CDR3 covers 14 residues. CDR1 is MNHEY and CDR2 is SVGAGI in the germline V gene. The sequence derives from an adult with an advanced solid tumor such as melanoma, head and neck, liver or kidney cancer. The specimen comprised CD4+ or CD8+ T cells sorted from blood, sampled in a trial of the OX40 agonist ivuxolimab. The V gene is TRBV6-5, the J gene TRBJ2-7; TRBD1 might be the D (5 bases). The CDR3 reads CASSSLTEFYEQYF. CDR3 DNA sequence: TGTGCCAGCAGTTCGTTGACAGAATTCTACGAGCAGTACTTC.